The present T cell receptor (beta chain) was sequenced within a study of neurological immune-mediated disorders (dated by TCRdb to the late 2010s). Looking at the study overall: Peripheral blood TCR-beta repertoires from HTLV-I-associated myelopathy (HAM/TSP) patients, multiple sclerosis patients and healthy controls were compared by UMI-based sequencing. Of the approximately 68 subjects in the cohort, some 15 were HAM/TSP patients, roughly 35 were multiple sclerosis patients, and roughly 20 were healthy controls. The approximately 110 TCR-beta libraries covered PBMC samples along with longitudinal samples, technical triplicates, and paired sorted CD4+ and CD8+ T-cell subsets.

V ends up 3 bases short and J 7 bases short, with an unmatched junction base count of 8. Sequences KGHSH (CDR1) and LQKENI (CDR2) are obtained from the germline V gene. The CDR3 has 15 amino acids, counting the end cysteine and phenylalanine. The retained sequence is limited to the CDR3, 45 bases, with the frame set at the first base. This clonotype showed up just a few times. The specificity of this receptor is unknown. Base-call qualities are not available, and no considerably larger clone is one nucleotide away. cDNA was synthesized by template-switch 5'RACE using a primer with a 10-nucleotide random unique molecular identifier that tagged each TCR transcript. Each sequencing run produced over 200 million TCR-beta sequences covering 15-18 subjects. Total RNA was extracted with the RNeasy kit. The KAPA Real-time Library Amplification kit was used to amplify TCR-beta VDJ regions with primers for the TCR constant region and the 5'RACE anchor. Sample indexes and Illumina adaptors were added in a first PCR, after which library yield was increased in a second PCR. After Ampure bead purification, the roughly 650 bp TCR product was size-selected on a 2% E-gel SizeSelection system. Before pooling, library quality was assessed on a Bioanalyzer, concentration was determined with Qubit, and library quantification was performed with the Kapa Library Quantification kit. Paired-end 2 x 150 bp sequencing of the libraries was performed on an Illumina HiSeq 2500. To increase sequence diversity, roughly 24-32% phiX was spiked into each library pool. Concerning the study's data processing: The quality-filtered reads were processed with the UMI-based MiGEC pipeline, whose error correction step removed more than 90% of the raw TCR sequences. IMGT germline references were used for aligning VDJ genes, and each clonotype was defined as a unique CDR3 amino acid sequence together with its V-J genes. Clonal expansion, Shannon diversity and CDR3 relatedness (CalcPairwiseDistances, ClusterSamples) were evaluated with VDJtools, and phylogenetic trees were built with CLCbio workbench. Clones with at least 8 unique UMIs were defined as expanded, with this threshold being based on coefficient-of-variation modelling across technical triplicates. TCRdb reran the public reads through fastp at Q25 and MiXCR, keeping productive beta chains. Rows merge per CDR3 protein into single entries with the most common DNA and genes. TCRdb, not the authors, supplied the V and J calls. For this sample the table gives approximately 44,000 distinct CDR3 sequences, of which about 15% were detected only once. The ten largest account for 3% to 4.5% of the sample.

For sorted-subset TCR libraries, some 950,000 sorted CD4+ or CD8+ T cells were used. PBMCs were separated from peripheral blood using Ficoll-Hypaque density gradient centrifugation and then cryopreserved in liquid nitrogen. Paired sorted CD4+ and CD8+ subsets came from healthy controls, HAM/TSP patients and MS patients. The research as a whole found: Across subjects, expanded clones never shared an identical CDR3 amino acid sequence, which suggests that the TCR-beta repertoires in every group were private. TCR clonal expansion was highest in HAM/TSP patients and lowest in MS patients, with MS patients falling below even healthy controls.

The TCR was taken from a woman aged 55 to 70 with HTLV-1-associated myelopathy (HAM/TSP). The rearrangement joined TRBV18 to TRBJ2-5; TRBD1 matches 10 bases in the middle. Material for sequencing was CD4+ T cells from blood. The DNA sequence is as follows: TGTGCCAGCTCACCGAGACAGGGGGCGTTGGGGACCCAGTACTTC. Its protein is CASSPRQGALGTQYF.